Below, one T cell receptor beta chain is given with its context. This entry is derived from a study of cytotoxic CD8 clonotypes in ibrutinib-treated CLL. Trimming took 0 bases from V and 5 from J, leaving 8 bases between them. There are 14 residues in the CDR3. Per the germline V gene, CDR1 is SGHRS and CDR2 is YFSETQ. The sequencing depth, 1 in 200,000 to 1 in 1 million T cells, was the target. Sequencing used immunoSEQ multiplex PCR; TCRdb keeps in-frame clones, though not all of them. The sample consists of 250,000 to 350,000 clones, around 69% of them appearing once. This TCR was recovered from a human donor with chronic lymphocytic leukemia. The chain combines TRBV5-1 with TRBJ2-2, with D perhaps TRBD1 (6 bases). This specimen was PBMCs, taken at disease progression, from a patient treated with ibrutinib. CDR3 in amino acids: CASSLVRGTGELFF. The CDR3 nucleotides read TGCGCCAGCAGCTTGGTTAGGGGGACCGGGGAGCTGTTTTTT.